This T cell receptor (beta chain) appears in the sequencing data of a study of T cells in Graves' hyperthyroidism and ophthalmopathy. Study outcomes and limitations: A 13 V-J signature model discriminated ophthalmopathy versus stable hyperthyroidism. Most clonotypes expanded in the thyroid (above 0.001) were also present in blood.

This clonotype was observed a few times. Its specificity is unknown. This may arise from a read error, as a much more abundant clone is one base away. Regions amplified from RNA transcripts were the TCR beta CDR3 regions. The HTBI set primed first-round TCR CDR3 RT-PCR. TCRdb processed the multiplex PCR reads anew with MiXCR; each CDR3 protein has one entry. The repertoire holds approximately 400,000 distinct CDR3 sequences, approximately 19% seen once, with about 4% in the top ten. The CDR3 runs 13 residues. Germline V CDR1 and CDR2: MNHEY, SMNVEV (reference sequence). These patients, aged 18 to 65, had recently diagnosed hyperthyroidism lasting under 2 months.

Sample: blood. The TCR was taken from a woman aged 18-29 years with Graves' hyperthyroidism. The gene calls are TRBV27 and TRBJ2-2; TRBD1 or TRBD2 may be the D gene (6 bases each). CDR3 nucleotides: TGTGCCAGCATGAACAGGGCCGGCGGGGAGCTGTGTTTT. It is translated as CASMNRAGGELCF.